Reported below is one TCR beta chain. This CDR3 is also generated by other DNA sequences in the sample. This specimen comes from a study of blood T cell repertoires in COVID-19. Germline lookup yields CDR1 SQVTM and CDR2 ANQGSEA. The CDR3 sequence is 12 residues long. Trimming took off 4 bases at V and 2 bases at J, with 7 bases between the two ends. Participants had their cohort set by participant-reported clinical history. Profiled with immunoSEQ multiplex PCR; TCRdb holds only in-frame clones, not every one. The data hold some 320,000 clones, with approximately 90% observed a single time. The sequencing input was PBMCs or T cells enriched from blood (not recorded which). The source is a woman aged 25 to 39 who had been exposed to COVID-19. J is TRBJ2-3 and V is TRBV29-1; D might be TRBD2 (5 bases). The CDR3 DNA follows: TGCAGCGTTGGAGCGGCCACAGATACGCAGTATTTT. Translation gives CSVGAATDTQYF.